These 32 T cell receptor delta chains share one sample of origin, sequenced in a study of γδ T cells in repeated Plasmodium falciparum infection. TCRdb re-called the multiplex PCR reads via CATT. The sample contains roughly 90,000 delta-chain clones, over 0.9% of which appear only once. Gammadelta T cells were flow-sorted from PBMC into Vgamma9/Vdelta2+ and Vdelta2-negative populations for bulk analysis. The source material was gamma-delta T cells from blood. The receptor source for this set is a pool of human donors (malaria-infected and uninfected, not separated).

In regard to this clone: The translation of this DNA and the TCRdb protein of a much larger clone differ at residue 11, probably owing to a read error; the protein shown here is translated from the DNA. The V call is TRDV1, the J call TRDJ1; TRDD3 aligns across 8 bases. No J gene is reported in TCRdb; it was inferred here by comparing the DNA with germline. Losses at the gene ends were 2 bases for V and 0 bases for J; bases not matched to a gene: 23. Per germline, CDR1 TSWWSYY and CDR2 QGS. The CDR3 consists of 22 residues. For the CDR3, the DNA is TGTGCTCTTGGGGAATCTCACGCCCTACGCACTCGGGGGATAGAGGACACCGATAAACTCATCTTT. It translates to CALGESHALRTRGIEDTDKLIF.

At least ten counts were recorded for this clone. A much larger clone lies one base from this, so it may be a read error. The rearrangement joins TRDV1 to TRDJ1; 9 positions agree with TRDD3. TCRdb is silent on the J gene; assignment here came from matching the DNA to germline. J was trimmed by 0 bases and V by 2 bases; bases with no gene match: 37. Per germline, CDR1 TSWWSYY and CDR2 QGS. The CDR3 spans 27 residues. CDR3 amino acids: CALGEVRVRKPVQLLGERYWDTDKLIF. CDR3 nucleotide sequence: TGTGCTCTTGGGGAAGTGAGAGTCCGAAAACCAGTACAGCTACTGGGGGAGAGATACTGGGACACCGATAAACTCATCTTT.

This clone has only a few counts. A read error likely explains why the TCRdb protein, taken from a much larger clone, differs from this DNA's translation at residue 10; the protein shown is translated from the DNA. The rearrangement uses TRDV1 and TRDJ1; D might be TRDD3 (5 bases). The J gene comes from matching the DNA to germline here; TCRdb lacks it. The ends were cut back, 1 base at V and 0 bases at J, with 12 bases in the middle. Germline V lookup: CDR1 TSWWSYY, CDR2 QGS. The CDR3 loop spans 16 amino acids. In nucleotides, the CDR3 is TGTGCTCTTGGGGAACATCAGGGGACGCACACCGATAAACTCATCTTT. Translation: CALGEHQGTHTDKLIF.

This clone has more than one count but fewer than ten. A read error is likely here: a far larger clone is one base away. Other DNA sequences in the sample encode the same CDR3. The CDR3 DNA follows: TGTGCCTGCGACCCGCTACTGGGGGATACGCGCGATAAACTCATCTTT. Amino acid sequence: CACDPLLGDTRDKLIF. J is TRDJ1 and V is TRDV2, with 13 bases matching TRDD3. The V gene's germline CDR1 is GEAIGNYY and CDR2 EKD. With V trimmed by 7 bases and J by 4 bases, 11 bases remained unmatched. This CDR3 spans 16 amino acids.

This clone was recorded a few times. Since a far larger clone is one base different, this is likely a read error. This same CDR3 is encoded by further DNA sequences in the sample. This chain uses TRDV1 with TRDJ1; TRDD3 matches at 11 bases. The germline V gene encodes CDR1 TSWWSYY and CDR2 QGS. The CDR3 consists of 21 residues. Written as DNA, the CDR3 is TGTGCCCTTGGGAAGGGGGCCTCATCCTACCGGCTCGTTGGGGGATACGTTAAGCTCATCTTT. Its protein is CALGKGASSYRLVGGYVKLIF.

This clone has more than one count but fewer than ten. TCRdb assigns this DNA the protein of a much larger clone, which departs from its translation at residue 8; this likely reflects a read error, and the protein shown comes from translating the DNA. The chain has TRDV1 and TRDJ2, with TRDD3 matching 11 bases. In the absence of a J gene in TCRdb, the DNA was matched to germline to assign it here. Unmatched junction bases numbered 14, after V lost 3 bases and J lost 5 bases. The CDR3 covers 19 residues. Germline V gene data show CDR1 as TSWWSYY and CDR2 as QGS. This CDR3 reads CALGDYSSWGIPTTAQLFF. CDR3 in DNA: TGTGCTCTTGGGGATTATTCCTCCTGGGGGATACCAACTACAGCACAACTCTTCTTT.

This clone was seen more than once but under ten times. A single base is all that separates this from a far larger clone, so a read error is likely. This same CDR3 is encoded by further DNA sequences in the sample. V is TRDV1 and J is TRDJ1, with 9 positions matching TRDD3. Matching the DNA to germline supplied the J gene, which TCRdb does not give. Germline V gives CDR1 TSWWSYY, CDR2 QGS. This CDR3 contains 18 residues. The CDR3 loop reads CALGELAPGGLYTDKLIF. The CDR3 region has the DNA TGTGCTCTTGGGGAACTAGCCCCTGGGGGATTGTACACTGATAAACTCATCTTT.

This clone has ten or more counts. This DNA's translation and the protein TCRdb lists, from a much larger clone, do not match at residue 16, likely due to a read error; the protein shown is translated from the DNA. CDR3 DNA: TGTGCCTGTGACCAAATGGCCTTCCCGGGGGACGGGAGCGATAAACCCATCTTT. Translation gives CACDQMAFPGDGSDKPIF. There is no J gene call, but TRDV2 is given as the V gene; the D call of TRDD3 is as the table states it, not checked on the DNA. CDR3 length equals 18 residues. CDR1 is GEAIGNYY and CDR2 is EKD in the germline V gene.

In regard to this clone: TCRdb shows a much larger clone's protein in place of this DNA's translation, and the two differ at residue 13, likely through a read error; the protein shown is translated from the DNA. The chain links TRDV2 to TRDJ1, with 8 positions matching TRDD3. The J gene, not given by TCRdb, was assigned here from a germline match of the nucleotide sequence. CDR1 is GEAIGNYY and CDR2 is EKD in the germline V gene. This CDR3 contains 16 residues. The CDR3 coding sequence is TGTGCCTGTGAGCAACTGGGGGCCCCGTACACCGATAGACTCATCTTT. Its translation is CACEQLGAPYTDRLIF.

This clone was picked up many times. TCRdb's protein, taken from a much larger clone, differs from this DNA's translation at residue 11, likely owing to a read error; the protein displayed comes from the DNA. The CDR3 here is CACDTRQLGEHTDKLIF. For the CDR3, the DNA is TGTGCCTGTGACACCAGGCAACTGGGGGAACACACCGATAAACTCATCTTT. This chain joins TRDV2 and TRDJ1; 9 positions match TRDD3. The J gene, left out of TCRdb, was set here by checking the DNA against germline. The V and J ends lost 0 bases and 0 bases, in that order; junction bases with no gene match: 7. CDR1 is GEAIGNYY, CDR2 EKD, per germline. This CDR3 contains 17 residues.

A few counts support this clone. The TCRdb protein comes from a much larger clone and disagrees with this DNA's translation at residue 20, likely due to a read error; the protein given here is derived from the DNA. Called V gene: TRDV1; the J gene was not called; whether TRDD3, the table's D call, matches the DNA was not checked. This CDR3 is 22 amino acids long. Germline V gene sequence: CDR1 TSWWSYY, CDR2 QGS. For the CDR3, the DNA is TGTGCTCTTGGGGACCTAATTCCTACGTGTGGGGATACGAGGGTTCCCACCGATAAACCCATCTTT. Its translation is CALGDLIPTCGDTRVPTDKPIF.

Notes on this clone: TCRdb assigns this DNA the protein of a much larger clone, which departs from its translation at residue 8; this likely reflects a read error, and the protein shown comes from translating the DNA. V is TRDV1 and J is TRDJ1; 7 positions agree with TRDD3. Germline V gene sequence: CDR1 TSWWSYY, CDR2 QGS. After removal of 6 bases from V and 0 bases from J, the junction contained 19 bases not matched to a gene. This CDR3 has 19 residues. The CDR3 is CALGEYQKTWGYYTDKLIF. The CDR3 DNA sequence: TGTGCTCTTGGAGAATATCAAAAGACCTGGGGATATTACACCGATAAACTCATCTTT.

This clone was found a few times. The TCRdb record carries a much larger clone's protein, which differs from this DNA's translation at residue 20; a read error is the likely cause, and the protein listed here is the DNA translation. The chain uses TRDV1 and TRDJ1; D may correspond to TRDD2 or TRDD3 (8 bases each). This CDR3 has 25 residues. V gave up 2 bases and J gave up 4 bases, with 44 bases separating them. From germline, CDR1 is TSWWSYY and CDR2 QGS. The CDR3 nucleotides are TGTGCTCTTGGGGAAGCGCCACCCCCGGCTTCCTACCCTTACTGGGGGCTGGAGTACAACGATAAACTCATCTTT. Amino acids: CALGEAPPPASYPYWGLEYNDKLIF.

Details on this clone: This is likely an artifact of a read error, given a far larger clone one base away. The sample contains more than one DNA sequence encoding this CDR3. V usage is TRDV2 and J usage is TRDJ1; 13 nucleotides line up with TRDD3. The J gene is not listed in TCRdb, so it was assigned here from a DNA match to germline. V shed 1 base, J shed 0 bases, and the junction held 19 bases outside the gene matches. The CDR3 sequence is 22 residues long. Germline V gives CDR1 GEAIGNYY, CDR2 EKD. In DNA, the CDR3 is TGTGCCTGTGACACAAAGCGGATGCTACTGGGGGATACGGGCCCCTACACCGATAAACTCATCTTT. Amino acids: CACDTKRMLLGDTGPYTDKLIF.

In this sample, this clone turned up a few times. TCRdb's protein for this DNA is that of a much larger clone and differs from the translation at residue 19, likely a read error; the protein shown is the DNA translation. The V gene is listed as TRDV1; no J gene was called; the table calls TRDD3, which could not be checked here. CDR1 is TSWWSYY, CDR2 QGS, per germline. This CDR3 spans 21 amino acids. The CDR3 DNA reads as TGTGCTCTTGGGGAACCGAAGCTACTATGGGGTGGGGGTTTCGCAACCGATAAACCCATCTTT. Protein: CALGEPKLLWGGGFATDKPIF.

This clone was observed a few times. The protein recorded in TCRdb matches a much larger clone and deviates from this DNA's translation at residue 4, suggesting a read error; the protein here is obtained by translating the DNA. J is TRDJ1 and V is TRDV2; TRDD3 matches at 11 bases. The J gene is not listed in TCRdb, so it was assigned here from a DNA match to germline. This CDR3 contains 16 residues. Per the germline V gene, CDR1 is GEAIGNYY and CDR2 is EKD. Trimming at V came to 8 bases and at J to 9 bases, leaving 19 bases not matched to a gene. This chain's CDR3 is CASLLNVLGDILELIF. The CDR3 region has the DNA TGTGCCTCTCTCCTCAACGTACTGGGGGATATATTGGAACTCATCTTT.

Comments on this clone: One base separates it from a far larger clone, so it is likely a read error. Additional DNA sequences in this sample encode the identical CDR3. J is TRDJ1 and V is TRDV1, with 11 bases matching TRDD3. Here the J gene came from matching the DNA to germline, since TCRdb omits it. The CDR3 runs to 23 residues. Trimming at V came to 0 bases and at J to 0 bases, leaving 21 bases not matched to a gene. The germline V gene encodes CDR1 TSWWSYY and CDR2 QGS. The CDR3 here is CALGELLACGVGDTSRYTDKLIF. For the CDR3, the DNA is TGTGCTCTTGGGGAACTATTGGCCTGCGGGGTGGGGGATACGAGCCGGTACACCGATAAACTCATCTTT.

A few counts support this clone. The TCRdb record carries a much larger clone's protein, which differs from this DNA's translation at residue 6; a read error is the likely cause, and the protein listed here is the DNA translation. This chain connects TRDV1 to TRDJ1; tentative D call: TRDD2 (5 bases). TCRdb records no J gene; here it was assigned by comparing the DNA to germline. The length of the CDR3 is 19 residues. Looked up from germline, CDR1 is TSWWSYY and CDR2 is QGS. The germline V and J ends were trimmed by 1 base and 10 bases, with 31 bases remaining between them. CDR3: CALGEPPPSLMLPERGLIF. CDR3 DNA sequence: TGTGCTCTTGGGGAACCTCCTCCCTCCCTCATGCTTCCCGAGAGGGGACTCATCTTT.

Remarks on this clone: A far more abundant clone sits one base away, making this likely a read error. Other nucleotide sequences in the sample specify the same CDR3. The rearrangement links TRDV2 to TRDJ2; TRDD3 matches at 13 bases. TCRdb supplies no J gene; here it was assigned by aligning the nucleotide sequence to germline. The CDR3 runs to 23 residues. Looked up from germline, CDR1 is GEAIGNYY and CDR2 is EKD. Trimming took 4 bases from V and 6 from J; bases not matched to a gene: 28. In DNA, the CDR3 is TGTGCCTGTGATCGCCTACTGGGGGATACGCCCCACGGTAAACCGGTCGGCGCAGCACAACTCTTCTTT. This sequence encodes CACDRLLGDTPHGKPVGAAQLFF.

This clone showed up just a few times. It differs at one base from a far larger clone, so likely a read error. The same CDR3 can be traced to other DNA sequences in this sample. J is TRDJ2 and V is TRDV2; 9 bases align to TRDD3. Germline matching of the DNA provided the J gene here, since TCRdb leaves it blank. This CDR3 region has 22 residues. From germline, CDR1 is GEAIGNYY and CDR2 EKD. The DNA for the CDR3 is TGTGCCTGTGACCGTCTTACTGGGGGAGCCACTAAGGGGTCAAATTTGACAGCGCAACTCTTCTTT. Translating it yields CACDRLTGGATKGSNLTAQLFF.

This clone was detected a few times. The mismatch at residue 9 between this DNA's translation and the TCRdb protein of a much larger clone likely reflects a read error; the protein shown is translated from the DNA. V usage is TRDV1 and J usage is TRDJ2, with a weak D call TRDD3 (7 bases). The J gene, absent from TCRdb, was called here by matching the DNA to germline. The CDR3 contains 22 residues. V was shortened by 1 base and J by 6 bases, with 33 bases between the two germline ends. Germline CDR1 is TSWWSYY and CDR2 is QGS. CDR3 bases: TGTGCTCTTGGGGAACCTCCTTCCCACCCCGGGGAGGGGGATCCTAGGTCAGCACAACTCTTCTTT. It specifies CALGEPPSHPGEGDPRSAQLFF.

This clone was counted between two and nine times. The protein recorded in TCRdb matches a much larger clone and deviates from this DNA's translation at residue 4, suggesting a read error; the protein here is obtained by translating the DNA. The chain carries TRDV1 and TRDJ1; 11 bases are a match to TRDD3. The CDR3 extends over 16 amino acids. V trimming: 7 bases; J trimming: 2 bases; junction bases outside the gene matches: 9. In germline, CDR1 is TSWWSYY, CDR2 QGS. The CDR3 DNA reads as TGTGCTCTTGTGGAGCTCAACTGGGGGATAACCGATAAACTCATCTTT. It codes for CALVELNWGITDKLIF.

Within the sample, this clone is medium-sized (0.01 to 0.1%). Distinct nucleotide sequences in the sample also encode this CDR3. The rearrangement joins TRDV1 to TRDJ1, with 10 positions matching TRDD3. From germline, CDR1 is TSWWSYY and CDR2 QGS. V lost 5 bases, J lost 0 bases, and 12 bases stayed unmatched. This CDR3 contains 18 residues. CDR3: CALGRPSVLGDYTDKLIF. The CDR3 nucleotides read TGTGCTCTTGGGAGACCTTCAGTACTGGGGGATTACACCGATAAACTCATCTTT.

This clone has just a few counts. TCRdb shows a much larger clone's protein in place of this DNA's translation, and the two differ at residue 17, likely through a read error; the protein shown is translated from the DNA. The J segment was not called; the V segment is TRDV1; TRDD3, as called in the table, went unchecked against the DNA. Germline V CDR1 and CDR2: TSWWSYY, QGS. This CDR3 has 19 amino acids. CDR3 sequence reads: CALGDLYHYRGGYTDKPIF. The CDR3 DNA reads as TGTGCTCTTGGGGACCTCTACCACTACCGTGGGGGATACACCGATAAACCCATCTTT.

A word on this clone: TCRdb pairs this DNA with a much larger clone's protein that differs at residue 4, likely a read error; the protein shown was translated from the DNA. The CDR3 is CACGTGAGYTDKLIF. The CDR3 DNA sequence: TGTGCCTGTGGCACAGGGGCTGGCTACACCGATAAACTCATCTTT. The V gene is TRDV2, the J gene TRDJ1; D gene unclear. The germline gives CDR1 GEAIGNYY, CDR2 EKD. This CDR3 has 15 amino acids. V was shortened by 5 bases and J by 0 bases, with 15 bases between the two germline ends.

Points on this clone: The protein that TCRdb holds for this DNA derives from a much larger clone and differs from the translated DNA at residue 3, which likely indicates a read error; the protein shown here is translated from the DNA. V usage is TRDV2 and J usage is TRDJ3; 13 bases map to TRDD3. TCRdb is silent on the J gene; assignment here came from matching the DNA to germline. The CDR3 contains 19 residues. Per germline, CDR1 GEAIGNYY and CDR2 EKD. The CDR3, as DNA: TGTGCCGGTGACAGTACTGGGGGATACGGCTCCTGGGACACCCGACAGATGTTTTTC. Protein: CAGDSTGGYGSWDTRQMFF.

In the case of this clone: Translating this DNA gives a protein that differs at residue 16 from the TCRdb one, which belongs to a much larger clone; a read error is likely, and the protein shown is this translation. The genes are TRDV1 and TRDJ1, with 9 bases matching TRDD3. In the absence of a J gene in TCRdb, the DNA was matched to germline to assign it here. V shed 0 bases and J 2 bases; nucleotides not matched to a gene: 31. Germline assignment: CDR1 TSWWSYY and CDR2 QGS. CDR3 size: 25 residues. The CDR3 region is CALGELWAFLRSTGGRQGETDKLIF. The DNA of the CDR3 is TGTGCTCTTGGGGAACTATGGGCGTTCCTACGTTCCACTGGGGGAAGACAGGGGGAGACCGATAAACTCATCTTT.

A word on this clone: A read error likely explains why the TCRdb protein, taken from a much larger clone, differs from this DNA's translation at residue 16; the protein shown is translated from the DNA. This chain connects TRDV1 to TRDJ1; the match to TRDD3 covers 10 bases. This CDR3 has 19 residues. The germline V gene encodes CDR1 TSWWSYY and CDR2 QGS. This CDR3 reads CALGEPTSFQLGDFDELIF. Here the CDR3 DNA reads TGTGCTCTTGGGGAACCTACTTCCTTCCAACTGGGGGATTTCGATGAACTCATCTTT.

This clone was picked up many times. A far larger clone is a single base away, which makes a read error likely. This CDR3 is also generated by other DNA sequences in the sample. The V gene is TRDV2, the J gene TRDJ1; 8 nucleotides align to TRDD3. The J gene is not listed in TCRdb, so it was assigned here from a DNA match to germline. The CDR3 has 16 amino acids. The germline CDR1 and CDR2 sequences are GEAIGNYY and EKD. J lost 5 bases, V lost 0 bases, and 10 bases had no gene match. Here the CDR3 DNA reads TGTGCCTGTGACACCGTTTCGCTGGGGGACAAAGATAAACTCATCTTT. It translates to CACDTVSLGDKDKLIF.

Notes on this clone: The translation of this DNA and the TCRdb protein of a much larger clone differ at residue 19, probably owing to a read error; the protein shown here is translated from the DNA. The gene calls are TRDV2 and TRDJ1; 11 bases align to TRDD3. The CDR3 has 21 residues. Germline lookup yields CDR1 GEAIGNYY and CDR2 EKD. For the CDR3, the DNA is TGTGCCTGTGCCCCTTGCCTAACCGCGAACTGGGGGATAAGGGGCACCGATAAACCCATCTTT. It translates to CACAPCLTANWGIRGTDKPIF.

Comment on this clone: TCRdb's protein for this DNA is that of a much larger clone and differs from the translation at residues 9 and 21, likely a read error; the protein shown is the DNA translation. J is TRDJ1 and V is TRAV38-2/DV8; 12 bases are shared with TRDD3. The germline V gene encodes CDR1 TSESDYY and CDR2 QEAYKQQN. This CDR3 spans 22 amino acids. The CDR3 region is CASFLETHCWGIRVGGPDKLTF. In DNA, the CDR3 is TGTGCTTCCTTCCTAGAAACCCATTGCTGGGGGATACGCGTAGGGGGTCCCGATAAACTCACCTTT.

This clone was found a few times. The amino acid sequence in TCRdb belongs to a much larger clone and departs from this DNA's translation at residue 14, likely a sequencing read error; the sequence shown is translated from the DNA. The rearrangement links TRDV1 to TRDJ1, with 7 bases matching TRDD2. The V gene's germline CDR1 is TSWWSYY and CDR2 QGS. This CDR3 is built from 19 residues. With 1 base clipped from V and 7 bases from J, the junction kept 21 bases outside the gene matches. CDR3 sequence (DNA): TGTGCTCTTGGGGAACGTAGTATATTCCTACGCAGTGGGAGATTTAAACTCATCTTT. Translated: CALGERSIFLRSGRFKLIF.